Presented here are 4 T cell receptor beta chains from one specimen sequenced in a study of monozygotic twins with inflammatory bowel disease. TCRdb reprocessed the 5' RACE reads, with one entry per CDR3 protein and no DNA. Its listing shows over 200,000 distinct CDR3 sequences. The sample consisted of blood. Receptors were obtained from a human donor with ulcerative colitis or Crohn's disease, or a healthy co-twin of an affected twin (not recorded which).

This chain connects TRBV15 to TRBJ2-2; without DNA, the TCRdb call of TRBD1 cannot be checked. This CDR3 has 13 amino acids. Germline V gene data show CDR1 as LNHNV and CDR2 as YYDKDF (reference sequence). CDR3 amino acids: CATTPGKTGELFF.

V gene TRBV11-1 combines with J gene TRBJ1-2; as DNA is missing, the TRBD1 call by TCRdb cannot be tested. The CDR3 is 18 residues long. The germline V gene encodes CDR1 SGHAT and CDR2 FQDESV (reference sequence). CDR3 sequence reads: CASSLGPLKAPVDYGYTF.

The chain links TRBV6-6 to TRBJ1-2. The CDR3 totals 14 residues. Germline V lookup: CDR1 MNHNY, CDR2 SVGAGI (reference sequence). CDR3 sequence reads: CASSSPGLSYGYTF.

The CDR3 region is CASSYSGTGGSTEAFF. The chain carries TRBV6-5 and TRBJ1-1; TCRdb lists TRBD1, though no DNA is available to test this call. CDR1 is MNHEY, CDR2 SVGAGI, per germline. The CDR3 runs 16 residues.